The rows below give T cell receptor beta chains drawn from one sample of a study of metastatic and nonmetastatic thyroid tumors. TCRdb re-called clones from the PCR reads using MiXCR. Here the sample spans 17,000 or so clones, 25% to 30% being singletons. The sequenced sample consisted of adjacent normal tissue. These receptors originate from a female donor with papillary thyroid cancer or a benign thyroid nodule (not recorded which). Some clones in this sample may be carry-over from other donors' samples. Each CDR3 is given with its conserved first and last residue. Each record gives: V gene, J gene, D gene, clone size, CDR3 DNA, CDR3 protein. A D gene is named only where the DNA matches it firmly. Where a row states a size, it is once, few, many or the class of an expanded clone; other rows omit it.

v_gene: TRBV9
j_gene: TRBJ1-1
d_gene: .
abundance: .
CDR3nt: TGTGCCAGCTCTCCCCTGGGGGGAAACATGAACACTGAAGCTTTCTTT
CDR3aa: CASSPLGGNMNTEAFF

v_gene: TRBV20-1
j_gene: TRBJ1-1
d_gene: TRBD1
abundance: .
CDR3nt: TGCAGTGCTAGGCAACCTAGGGAGGGGGCAGCTTTCTTT
CDR3aa: CSARQPREGAAFF

v_gene: TRBV6-1
j_gene: TRBJ1-2
d_gene: TRBD1
abundance: .
CDR3nt: TGTGCCAGCAGTACAGGGGACAGGGGGCTTGGCTACACCTTC
CDR3aa: CASSTGDRGLGYTF

v_gene: TRBV19
j_gene: TRBJ2-1
d_gene: TRBD2
abundance: few
CDR3nt: TGTGCCAGTACTATAAGGACTAGCGGGAAAGGAAATGAGCAGTTCTTC
CDR3aa: CASTIRTSGKGNEQFF

v_gene: TRBV20-1
j_gene: TRBJ2-7
d_gene: .
abundance: medium-sized
CDR3nt: TGCAGTGCTAGGGTGGCGTCTAACTACGAGCAGTACTTC
CDR3aa: CSARVASNYEQYF

v_gene: TRBV6-1
j_gene: TRBJ1-2
d_gene: .
abundance: .
CDR3nt: TGTGCCAGCAGTCCCGGACAGAACTATGGCTACACCTTC
CDR3aa: CASSPGQNYGYTF

v_gene: TRBV6-1
j_gene: TRBJ2-7
d_gene: TRBD2
abundance: .
CDR3nt: TGTGCCACTGCGACTAGCGGGGGGCCCCTGAGCTCCTACGAGCAGTACTTC
CDR3aa: CATATSGGPLSSYEQYF

v_gene: TRBV7-2
j_gene: TRBJ1-2
d_gene: TRBD1
abundance: .
CDR3nt: TGTGCCAGCAGCTTATCGGGCAGGGGGCTTGGAGGCTACACCTTC
CDR3aa: CASSLSGRGLGGYTF

v_gene: TRBV20-1
j_gene: TRBJ2-2
d_gene: TRBD2
abundance: .
CDR3nt: TGCAGCGCCTCGGGGGGATGGAACACCGGGGAGCTGTTTTTT
CDR3aa: CSASGGWNTGELFF

v_gene: TRBV7-9
j_gene: TRBJ1-2
d_gene: TRBD1
abundance: .
CDR3nt: TGTGCCAGCAGCTACGGACAGGGGGCGCCCTCTGGCTACACCTTC
CDR3aa: CASSYGQGAPSGYTF

v_gene: TRBV20-1
j_gene: TRBJ2-7
d_gene: .
abundance: few
CDR3nt: TGCAGTGCTAGGGACGACAGGCCCGGCTCCTACGAGCAGTACTTC
CDR3aa: CSARDDRPGSYEQYF

v_gene: TRBV6-1
j_gene: TRBJ2-3
d_gene: .
abundance: few
CDR3nt: TGTGCCAGCAAGGAATGGGGATGGGGATACGCGGCGCAGTATTTT
CDR3aa: CASKEWGWGYAAQYF

v_gene: TRBV4-1
j_gene: TRBJ2-1
d_gene: TRBD2
abundance: .
CDR3nt: TGCGCCAGCAGCCAGGGTAGCGGGTTCGGGTACAATCAGCAGTTCTTC
CDR3aa: CASSQGSGFGYNQQFF

v_gene: TRBV20-1
j_gene: TRBJ2-5
d_gene: .
abundance: .
CDR3nt: TGCAGTGCCCCGGGCCGGCCAGGGGCCCAGTACTTC
CDR3aa: CSAPGRPGAQYF

v_gene: TRBV28
j_gene: TRBJ1-1
d_gene: TRBD1
abundance: .
CDR3nt: TGTGCCATGCGACAGGGGCGGAACACTGAAGCTTTCTTT
CDR3aa: CAMRQGRNTEAFF

v_gene: TRBV29-1
j_gene: TRBJ1-1
d_gene: TRBD1
abundance: few
CDR3nt: TGCAGCGTTGTTAGGGGCAGGGGGCAGTGGGCTGAAGCTTTCTTT
CDR3aa: CSVVRGRGQWAEAFF

v_gene: TRBV7-9
j_gene: TRBJ1-1
d_gene: .
abundance: few
CDR3nt: TGTGCCAGCAGCTGTAGTCTAGAAGCTTTCTTT
CDR3aa: CASSCSLEAFF

v_gene: TRBV7-2
j_gene: TRBJ2-5
d_gene: TRBD2
abundance: once
CDR3nt: TGTGCCAGCAGCTTAGCTAGCGGGGGCGTAGAGACCCAGTACTTC
CDR3aa: CASSLASGGVETQYF

v_gene: TRBV7-8
j_gene: TRBJ1-1
d_gene: TRBD1
abundance: few
CDR3nt: TGTGCCAGCAGCTCCCAGGGGGCTGTCACTGAAGCTTTCTTT
CDR3aa: CASSSQGAVTEAFF

v_gene: TRBV20-1
j_gene: TRBJ2-7
d_gene: .
abundance: .
CDR3nt: TGCAGTGCTAGTTTATCAGGGTCCTACGAGCAGTACTTC
CDR3aa: CSASLSGSYEQYF

v_gene: TRBV15
j_gene: TRBJ2-3
d_gene: TRBD1
abundance: .
CDR3nt: TGTGCCACCAGCAGAGCGCTGACAGGGGATACGCAGTATTTT
CDR3aa: CATSRALTGDTQYF

v_gene: TRBV5-1
j_gene: TRBJ2-7
d_gene: .
abundance: .
CDR3nt: TGCGCCAGCTGCGGGGCATCCTACGAGCAGTACTTC
CDR3aa: CASCGASYEQYF

v_gene: TRBV6-5
j_gene: TRBJ2-7
d_gene: TRBD1
abundance: few
CDR3nt: TGTGCCAGCAGTTTGACCGGGACAGGAGGCTACGAGCAGTACTTC
CDR3aa: CASSLTGTGGYEQYF

v_gene: TRBV6-4
j_gene: TRBJ2-5
d_gene: .
abundance: few
CDR3nt: TGTGCCAGCAGTGCCGAGCCCCAAGAGACCCAGTACTTC
CDR3aa: CASSAEPQETQYF

v_gene: TRBV27
j_gene: TRBJ2-2
d_gene: TRBD1
abundance: few
CDR3nt: TGTGCCAGCAGTCTCGACAGGGGGGCCGGGGAGCTGTTTTTT
CDR3aa: CASSLDRGAGELFF

v_gene: TRBV5-5
j_gene: TRBJ2-7
d_gene: TRBD1
abundance: .
CDR3nt: TGTGCCAGCAGCTTGATCGGACAGGGTGGGTACGAGCAGTACTTC
CDR3aa: CASSLIGQGGYEQYF

v_gene: TRBV15
j_gene: TRBJ2-1
d_gene: TRBD2
abundance: .
CDR3nt: TGTGCCACCCAGGGGGGTTCTAGCGGGATTGGAAATGAGCAGTTCTTC
CDR3aa: CATQGGSSGIGNEQFF

v_gene: TRBV20-1
j_gene: TRBJ2-7
d_gene: TRBD1
abundance: .
CDR3nt: TGCAGTACCCGGACAGGGATGATGGGCGAGCAGTACTTC
CDR3aa: CSTRTGMMGEQYF